This T cell receptor beta chain was observed in a study of T-cell memory formation after mild COVID-19. Notes on the study in general: CD4+ bias marked clones expanding day 15 to 37, unlike balanced contracting clones.

TCRdb independently ran MiXCR on the 5' RACE reads; one entry per CDR3 protein. The table records roughly 160,000 distinct CDR3 sequences, about 9.9% of them present only once. This clonotype was observed a few times. Its antigen is unidentified. Germline V gene sequence: CDR1 SGHRS, CDR2 YFSETQ. After removal of 4 bases from V and 8 bases from J, the junction contained 8 bases not matched to a gene. This CDR3 comprises 14 residues. Sequencing used PBMCs or a T cell subset sorted from them (not recorded which). This clonotype was sampled from a man aged 18 to 30 who had mild COVID-19 (a few samples of this study predate the infection). Cell type and time point are not known. This chain connects TRBV5-1 to TRBJ2-3; 9 bases line up with TRBD1. The CDR3 nucleotides are TGCGCCAGCAGCGACACACAGGGGGCGGCTACGCAGTATTTT. Protein sequence: CASSDTQGAATQYF.